This section outlines one TCR beta chain sequence together with its context. Its target is not known. All sequencing subjects had displayed CD8+CD57+ cell expansion on flow cytometry. Acquired aplastic anemia of severe grade affected all patients. All patients were therapy-naive when blood was sampled. CDR3 and TCR beta VDJ profiling relied on a genomic DNA template. TCRdb itself ran the reads through MiXCR, one entry per CDR3 protein. The profile shows around 200,000 distinct CDR3 sequences, roughly 65% of them singletons. This sample stems from a study of CD8+CD57+ T cells in acquired aplastic anemia. Turning to the study itself: Sorted CD4+ and CD8+ cells yielded DNA averaging around 3.5 ug. Study results and limitations: Between patients and controls, roughly 29 CD8+ CDR3 sequences were found in common.

The junction had 5 bases not matched to a gene; V was cut back by 6 bases and J by 3 bases. The CDR3 loop spans 14 amino acids. CDR1 and CDR2 (germline): SNHLY, FYNNEI. The sequence derives from a human donor with aplastic anemia. Sequencing input: sorted CD4+, CD8+, or CD8+CD57+ T cells (not recorded which) from PBMCs. J is TRBJ2-3 and V is TRBV2, with 8 bases that match TRBD2. CDR3 protein: CASRRVAGTDTQYF. For the CDR3, the DNA is TGTGCCAGCAGAAGGGTAGCGGGGACAGATACGCAGTATTTT.